What follows are 26 T cell receptor beta chains derived from one specimen sequenced in a study of molecular identifiers for immune sequencing clone quantification. TCRdb ran MiXCR on the PCR reads and lists one entry per CDR3 protein. The data contain about 510,000 distinct CDR3 sequences, under 30% of them singletons. The sequencing sample was made of naive CD8+ T cells from blood, with Jurkat cell RNA spiked in. Subset described: FACS-sorted CD8+CD4-CCR7+CD45RA+ naive T cells. Receptor source: a human donor in good health. Some libraries in this study had Jurkat cell RNA spiked in.

In its sample, this clonotype was seen a few times. The V gene is TRBV27, the J gene TRBJ2-6; the D gene is possibly TRBD2 (5 bases). V was trimmed by 5 bases and J by 1 base, leaving 9 bases between them. CDR3 length: 15 residues. Germline assignment: CDR1 MNHEY and CDR2 SMNVEV (reference sequence). This CDR3 reads CASSLWTSGANVLTF. In DNA form, the CDR3 reads TGTGCCAGCAGTCTGTGGACTTCTGGGGCCAACGTCCTGACTTTC.

The chain joins TRBV6-5 to TRBJ2-1, with 8 bases fitting TRBD1. This CDR3 is built from 18 residues. CDR1 is MNHEY, CDR2 SVGAGI, per germline. The ends lost 0 bases at V and 6 bases at J; junction bases unmatched: 13. CDR3 residues: CASSYSSGGSPWGNEQFF. CDR3 nucleotide sequence: TGTGCCAGCAGTTACTCGTCAGGGGGCTCCCCCTGGGGCAATGAGCAGTTCTTC.

A few counts support this clonotype. The chain recombines TRBV30 with TRBJ2-3; D is perhaps TRBD1 (6 bases). Germline-derived CDR1 and CDR2 are GTSNPN and SVGIG (reference sequence). CDR3 length: 12 residues. V was trimmed by 3 bases and J by 5 bases, leaving 9 bases between them. In DNA form, the CDR3 reads TGTGCCTGGAGGGACAGAATAGATACGCAGTATTTT. Residues: CAWRDRIDTQYF.

Note on this clonotype: This sequence may be a read error, since a much larger clone differs from it by one base. The gene calls are TRBV7-9 and TRBJ1-5; tentatively, D is TRBD1 (5 bases). Trimming pared 8 bases from V and 5 bases from J, leaving 19 bases between. The V gene's germline CDR1 is SEHNR and CDR2 FQNEAQ (reference sequence). The CDR3 extends over 15 amino acids. Here the CDR3 reads CASGPGQGIHQPQHF. The CDR3 region has the DNA TGTGCCAGCGGCCCAGGCCAGGGTATCCATCAGCCCCAGCATTTT.

The chain uses TRBV13 and TRBJ1-6; 9 bases align to TRBD1. Germline V gene data show CDR1 as PRHDT and CDR2 as FYEKMQ (reference sequence). The V and J ends lost 8 bases and 9 bases, in that order; junction bases with no gene match: 14. The CDR3 extends over 16 amino acids. The CDR3 loop is CASGVAGTGNGSPLHF. The CDR3 coding sequence is TGTGCCAGCGGCGTCGCCGGGACAGGGAATGGTTCACCCCTCCACTTT.

This clonotype has just a few counts. At one end the junction does not follow the germline gene, possibly because of a read error. This sequence joins TRBV20-1 and TRBJ2-2, with D possibly TRBD2 on 6 matching bases. The CDR3 length is 13 residues. Germline CDR1 and CDR2: DFQATT and SNEGSKA (reference sequence). CDR3 nucleotides: TGCAGTGCGAGAGACCGGGGGACCGGGGAGCTGTTTTTT. Translating it yields CSARDRGTGELFF.

Only a few counts were recorded for this clonotype. The rearrangement links TRBV4-3 to TRBJ2-1; 8 bases are a match to TRBD1. Unmatched junction bases numbered 5, after V lost 3 bases and J lost 1 base. CDR1 is LGHNA and CDR2 is YSLEER in the germline V gene. This CDR3 comprises 16 residues. As DNA, the CDR3 is TGCGCCAGCAGCCACGGACAGGGTCGATCCTACAATGAGCAGTTCTTC. Protein: CASSHGQGRSYNEQFF.

The gene calls are TRBV30 and TRBJ1-1, with 7 bases that match TRBD1. Germline lookup yields CDR1 GTSNPN and CDR2 SVGIG (reference sequence). The CDR3 has 13 residues. V was pared by 2 bases and J by 8 bases, with 8 bases of the junction left unmatched. The CDR3 loop is CAWSRDSLYEAFF. The CDR3 coding sequence is TGTGCCTGGAGTAGGGACAGTCTATACGAAGCTTTCTTT.

This clonotype was detected ten times or more. V usage is TRBV20-1 and J usage is TRBJ2-7; TRBD1 matches at 8 bases. J was trimmed by 5 bases and V by 6 bases; bases with no gene match: 6. This CDR3 is 12 amino acids long. The germline gives CDR1 DFQATT, CDR2 SNEGSKA (reference sequence). CDR3 region: CSARQGNDEQYF. CDR3 DNA: TGCAGTGCAAGACAGGGGAACGACGAGCAGTACTTC.

The chain couples TRBV5-4 to TRBJ1-1; D is unclear. Germline V gene lookup returns CDR1 SGHNT and CDR2 YYREEE (reference sequence). The CDR3 covers 13 residues. V was clipped by 5 bases and J by 3 bases, with 11 bases between them. The CDR3 region is CASRYDQHTEAFF. In DNA form, the CDR3 reads TGTGCCAGCAGATACGACCAACACACTGAAGCTTTCTTT. Based on the CDR3 plus reference TRBV5-4 and TRBJ1-1, the full variable domain is ETGVTQSPTHLIKTRGQQVTLRCSSQSGHNTVSWYQQALGQGPQFIFQYYREEENGRGNFPPRFSGLQFPNYSSELNVNALELDDSALYLCASRYDQHTEAFFGQGTRLTVV.

This clonotype has only a few counts. V is TRBV4-2 and J is TRBJ1-5; TRBD1 is a possible D gene (6 bases). The length of the CDR3 is 15 residues. Germline V CDR1 and CDR2: LGHNA, YNFKEQ. Trimming removed 5 bases from V and 4 bases from J, with 15 bases in between. DNA for the CDR3: TGTGCCAGCAGCTCAAGTCCGCAGGGGAATCAGCCCCAGCATTTT. This translates into CASSSSPQGNQPQHF.

The chain links TRBV23-1 to TRBJ1-4; tentatively, D is TRBD1 (6 bases). TRBV23-1 is an ORF; its function is uncertain. Trimming cost V 4 bases and J 8 bases, with 20 bases left between them. This CDR3 spans 16 amino acids. The CDR3 region is CASSPPGGGGGEKLFF. The CDR3 region has the DNA TGCGCCAGCAGTCCCCCCGGGGGGGGCGGAGGAGAAAAACTGTTTTTT.

In this sample, this clonotype turned up a few times. The rearrangement uses TRBV12-3 or TRBV12-4 and TRBJ2-3; TRBD1 matches 10 bases. J lost 6 bases, V lost 4 bases, and 10 bases had no gene match. The CDR3 runs to 16 residues. In DNA form, the CDR3 reads TGTGCCAGCAGTTCCTACGGACAGGGGGTAGTGGATACGCAGTATTTT. This encodes CASSSYGQGVVDTQYF.

This clonotype was recorded at least ten times. This rearrangement joins TRBV7-8 to TRBJ2-1, with 10 bases that match TRBD1. This CDR3 is built from 15 residues. Trimming at V came to 3 bases and at J to 8 bases, leaving 7 bases not matched to a gene. Germline V lookup: CDR1 SGHVS, CDR2 FQNEAQ. CDR3 residues: CASSLPGQGTDEQFF. CDR3 nucleotide sequence: TGTGCCAGCAGCTTGCCGGGACAGGGGACCGATGAGCAGTTCTTC.

At least ten counts were recorded for this clonotype. The chain employs TRBV28 and TRBJ1-1; TRBD1 is a possible D gene (5 bases). Germline V gene data show CDR1 as MDHEN and CDR2 as SYDVKM. V was cut by 5 bases and J by 0 bases, with 10 bases left in between. This CDR3 region has 14 residues. The CDR3 loop is CASSRDDLNTEAFF. DNA of the CDR3: TGTGCCAGCAGTCGGGACGACCTGAACACTGAAGCTTTCTTT. Variable domain in full (rest from reference TRBV28 and TRBJ1-1): DVKVTQSSRYLVKRTGEKVFLECVQDMDHENMFWYRQDPGLGLRLIYFSYDVKMKEKGDIPEGYSVSREKKERFSLILESASTNQTSMYLCASSRDDLNTEAFFGQGTRLTVV.

This clonotype was found many times. The chain is built from TRBV12-3 or TRBV12-4 and TRBJ2-3; 7 bases agree with TRBD2. V was clipped by 2 bases and J by 4 bases; unmatched bases: 6. The CDR3 loop spans 15 amino acids. CDR3 sequence (DNA): TGTGCCAGCAGTTTATTCCTAGCGGACGCAGATACGCAGTATTTT. Translating it yields CASSLFLADADTQYF.

This chain uses TRBV10-3 with TRBJ1-1, with D possibly matching TRBD1 (6 bases). This CDR3 is 14 amino acids long. V was pared by 0 bases and J by 3 bases, with 8 bases between. Germline V gene sequence: CDR1 ENHRY, CDR2 SYGVKD. CDR3 DNA sequence: TGTGCCATCAGTGAGTCAGGGGGAGACACTGAAGCTTTCTTT. As protein: CAISESGGDTEAFF.

This clonotype was counted ten times or more. The chain links TRBV7-9 to TRBJ1-1, with a weak D call TRBD1 (5 bases). V lost 0 bases to trimming and J lost 2 bases, with 10 bases between them. The CDR3 consists of 15 residues. Per the germline V gene, CDR1 is SEHNR and CDR2 is FQNEAQ (reference sequence). Written as DNA, the CDR3 is TGTGCCAGCAGCTTAGCTTCCAGGGCAAACACTGAAGCTTTCTTT. Its protein product is CASSLASRANTEAFF.

This clonotype was found a few times. CDR3 bases: TGTGCCAGCAGTTGGGGGACTAGCCCCACAGATACGCAGTATTTT. This translates into CASSWGTSPTDTQYF. The chain uses TRBV27 and TRBJ2-3; 9 positions match TRBD2. The CDR3 covers 15 residues. The V gene's germline CDR1 is MNHEY and CDR2 SMNVEV (reference sequence). The V and J ends lost 4 bases and 2 bases, in that order; junction bases with no gene match: 4.

To note about this clonotype: Possible read error: a much larger clone is one base away. The chain joins TRBV7-2 to TRBJ2-5; tentatively, D is TRBD1 or TRBD2 (5 bases each). V was clipped by 4 bases and J by 5 bases, with 14 bases between them. Per germline, CDR1 SGHTA and CDR2 FQGNSA. CDR3 length: 14 residues. CDR3 amino acids: CASSSPRGVETQYF. Written as DNA, the CDR3 is TGTGCCAGCAGCTCTCCCAGAGGGGTTGAGACCCAGTACTTC.

In nucleotides, the CDR3 is TGCGCCAGCAGCCAGGGGACTAGCACGGAGACCCAGTACTTC. Translating it yields CASSQGTSTETQYF. The rearrangement links TRBV4-3 to TRBJ2-5, with 9 bases fitting TRBD2. This CDR3 has 14 amino acids. Germline CDR1 is LGHNA and CDR2 is YSLEER. The J segment lost 5 bases and the V segment lost 3 bases, leaving 4 bases of the junction unmatched.

There are a few counts of this clonotype. The J gene is TRBJ2-5, the V gene TRBV3-1; tentatively, D is TRBD1 (5 bases). Between the trimmed V and J ends, which lost 1 base and 5 bases, there was a span of 8 bases. Germline V gene lookup returns CDR1 LGHDT and CDR2 YNNKEL (reference sequence). The CDR3 is 13 residues long. CDR3 coding DNA: TGTGCCAGCAGCCAAGTGAACAGGGAGACCCAGTACTTC. Translating gives CASSQVNRETQYF.

This clonotype has just a few counts. The chain links TRBV3-1 to TRBJ1-2, with 7 bases fitting TRBD1. The trim removed 4 bases at V and 5 bases at J, leaving 7 bases unmatched. CDR1 and CDR2 from the germline V gene are LGHDT and YNNKEL (reference sequence). The CDR3 extends over 14 amino acids. This CDR3 reads CASSPEGAWYGYTF. CDR3 in DNA: TGTGCCAGCAGCCCGGAGGGGGCATGGTATGGCTACACCTTC.

Note on this clonotype: Being one base from a much bigger clone, this may be a read error. This chain connects TRBV2 to TRBJ2-5; weak D call: TRBD2 (5 bases). In germline, CDR1 is SNHLY, CDR2 FYNNEI. The V end lost 6 bases, the J end lost 5 bases, and 13 bases lay between the germline ends. This CDR3 is built from 13 residues. CDR3 sequence reads: CASRPPSGETQYF. In DNA form, the CDR3 reads TGTGCCAGCAGACCGCCCTCGGGGGAGACCCAGTACTTC. The full variable domain, completed using reference TRBV2 and TRBJ2-5, is EPEVTQTPSHQVTQMGQEVILRCVPISNHLYFYWYRQILGQKVEFLVSFYNNEISEKSEIFDDQFSVERPDGSNFTLKIRSTKLEDSAMYFCASRPPSGETQYFGPGTRLLVL.

The rearrangement links TRBV27 to TRBJ1-2, with D hard to call. Germline CDR1 is MNHEY and CDR2 is SMNVEV (reference sequence). This CDR3 has 14 amino acids. V gave up 8 bases and J gave up 5 bases, with 18 bases separating them. Written as DNA, the CDR3 is TGTGCCAGCCGGGGTCAGATCGGGCTATATGGCTACACCTTC. It yields the protein CASRGQIGLYGYTF.

V and J are TRBV19 and TRBJ1-2, with D perhaps matching TRBD1 (6 bases). The CDR3 has 15 residues. Trimming removed 3 bases at V and 6 bases at J, with 17 bases between. The germline CDR1 and CDR2 sequences are LNHDA and SQIVND (reference sequence). This CDR3 is CASSMTSGAVDGYTF. CDR3 DNA: TGTGCCAGTAGTATGACTTCAGGGGCGGTCGATGGCTACACCTTC.